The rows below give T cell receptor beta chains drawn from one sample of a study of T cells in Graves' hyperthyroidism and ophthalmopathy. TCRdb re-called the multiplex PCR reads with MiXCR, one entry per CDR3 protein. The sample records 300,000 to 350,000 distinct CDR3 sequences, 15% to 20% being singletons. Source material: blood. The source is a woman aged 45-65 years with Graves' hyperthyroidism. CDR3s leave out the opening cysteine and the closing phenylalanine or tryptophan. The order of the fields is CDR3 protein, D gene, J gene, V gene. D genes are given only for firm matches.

CDR3 protein: ASSNSWEKLF; D gene: -; J gene: TRBJ1-4; V gene: TRBV7-9
CDR3 protein: ATSRTDTQY; D gene: -; J gene: TRBJ2-3; V gene: TRBV24-1
CDR3 protein: ASSLERVSSYNEQF; D gene: -; J gene: TRBJ2-1; V gene: TRBV27
CDR3 protein: ASSLVWDVRTDTQY; D gene: -; J gene: TRBJ2-3; V gene: TRBV11-2
CDR3 protein: SASFGQGYQETQY; D gene: TRBD1; J gene: TRBJ2-5; V gene: TRBV29-1
CDR3 protein: ASSQDNADRPLH; D gene: -; J gene: TRBJ1-6; V gene: TRBV3-1
CDR3 protein: SVEAMGGKAEAF; D gene: -; J gene: TRBJ1-1; V gene: TRBV29-1
CDR3 protein: ASSATTEEKLF; D gene: -; J gene: TRBJ1-4; V gene: TRBV18
CDR3 protein: ASSQTGQSGYT; D gene: TRBD1; J gene: TRBJ1-2; V gene: TRBV4-1
CDR3 protein: ASSPIAGSSYEQY; D gene: -; J gene: TRBJ2-7; V gene: TRBV7-9
CDR3 protein: ASSQERGMIEKLF; D gene: -; J gene: TRBJ1-4; V gene: TRBV3-1
CDR3 protein: ASSLATYSYEQY; D gene: -; J gene: TRBJ2-7; V gene: TRBV13
CDR3 protein: SARGLADYNEQF; D gene: TRBD2; J gene: TRBJ2-1; V gene: TRBV20-1
CDR3 protein: ASSPGSGPHRPQH; D gene: -; J gene: TRBJ1-5; V gene: TRBV5-1
CDR3 protein: ASRAGWDGGYT; D gene: -; J gene: TRBJ1-2; V gene: TRBV25-1
CDR3 protein: ASSDSGNNQPQH; D gene: -; J gene: TRBJ1-5; V gene: TRBV6-6
CDR3 protein: ASSPPLRETQY; D gene: -; J gene: TRBJ2-5; V gene: TRBV18
CDR3 protein: ASSEGAGTRYGYT; D gene: -; J gene: TRBJ1-2; V gene: TRBV2
CDR3 protein: ASSLVAAGAIYNEQF; D gene: -; J gene: TRBJ2-1; V gene: TRBV6-5
CDR3 protein: ASSYRPTSTQGTQY; D gene: -; J gene: TRBJ2-5; V gene: TRBV6-6
CDR3 protein: ASIEGSGQSYEQY; D gene: -; J gene: TRBJ2-7; V gene: TRBV2
CDR3 protein: ASSIGGGNEQF; D gene: TRBD2; J gene: TRBJ2-1; V gene: TRBV19
CDR3 protein: ACYRGGGPGYT; D gene: -; J gene: TRBJ1-2; V gene: TRBV30
CDR3 protein: ASRGEAYNEQF; D gene: -; J gene: TRBJ2-1; V gene: TRBV10-2
CDR3 protein: ASSVGATVDYGYT; D gene: -; J gene: TRBJ1-2; V gene: TRBV9
CDR3 protein: ASGGTAGGEQF; D gene: TRBD2; J gene: TRBJ2-1; V gene: TRBV12-3/TRBV12-4
CDR3 protein: ASSWAGGDTGELF; D gene: TRBD2; J gene: TRBJ2-2; V gene: TRBV6-5
CDR3 protein: ASSGGDPNTEAF; D gene: -; J gene: TRBJ1-1; V gene: TRBV7-3
CDR3 protein: ASAGAGEYSPLH; D gene: -; J gene: TRBJ1-6; V gene: TRBV3-1
CDR3 protein: SAPSGGEETQF; D gene: TRBD2; J gene: -; V gene: TRBV20-1
CDR3 protein: ASSPRGRGGSSYNEQF; D gene: TRBD2; J gene: TRBJ2-1; V gene: TRBV28
CDR3 protein: ASRPIQGSPDTQY; D gene: -; J gene: TRBJ2-3; V gene: TRBV6-1
CDR3 protein: AWTGGSPGNTIY; D gene: TRBD1; J gene: TRBJ1-3; V gene: TRBV30
CDR3 protein: ASSPGWVADTQY; D gene: -; J gene: TRBJ2-3; V gene: TRBV7-2
CDR3 protein: ASSFGTSGALLDTQY; D gene: TRBD2; J gene: TRBJ2-3; V gene: TRBV12-3/TRBV12-4
CDR3 protein: ASSEDDGNTEAF; D gene: -; J gene: TRBJ1-1; V gene: TRBV9
CDR3 protein: SARGVATYEQY; D gene: -; J gene: TRBJ2-7; V gene: TRBV20-1
CDR3 protein: ASGGYRASGELF; D gene: -; J gene: TRBJ2-2; V gene: TRBV27
CDR3 protein: ASSLGPGGTIY; D gene: -; J gene: TRBJ1-3; V gene: TRBV7-7
CDR3 protein: ASSLTGVYSEQF; D gene: -; J gene: TRBJ2-1; V gene: TRBV7-3
CDR3 protein: ASRQGEVNTEAF; D gene: TRBD1; J gene: TRBJ1-1; V gene: TRBV12-3/TRBV12-4
CDR3 protein: SARGQGSTDTQY; D gene: TRBD1; J gene: TRBJ2-3; V gene: TRBV20-1
CDR3 protein: ATSDPARSYEQY; D gene: -; J gene: TRBJ2-7; V gene: TRBV24-1
CDR3 protein: ASSVATSTGELF; D gene: -; J gene: TRBJ2-2; V gene: TRBV9
CDR3 protein: SAKFPGQGEVEAF; D gene: TRBD1; J gene: TRBJ1-1; V gene: TRBV20-1
CDR3 protein: ASSWTGESYNEQF; D gene: TRBD1; J gene: TRBJ2-1; V gene: TRBV28
CDR3 protein: ASSHRGTEAF; D gene: TRBD1; J gene: TRBJ1-1; V gene: TRBV11-2
CDR3 protein: ASRVAATMGNSPLH; D gene: -; J gene: TRBJ1-6; V gene: TRBV19
CDR3 protein: ASSLNSEMGQPQH; D gene: -; J gene: TRBJ1-5; V gene: TRBV28
CDR3 protein: ASSSYSGGADNEQF; D gene: TRBD2; J gene: TRBJ2-1; V gene: TRBV5-1
CDR3 protein: ASSRQGVDTDTQY; D gene: TRBD1; J gene: TRBJ2-3; V gene: TRBV2
CDR3 protein: SASRIGGSNEQY; D gene: -; J gene: TRBJ2-7; V gene: TRBV20-1